One and the same sample provided the 20 T cell receptor beta chains below, sequenced in a study of response to subunit inactivated influenza vaccine. TCRdb re-analysed the RT-PCR reads in MiXCR, keeping a single row per CDR3 protein. The data show approximately 480,000 distinct CDR3 sequences, over 9.5% seen once. The input for sequencing was PBMCs from blood, taken 45 days after vaccination. Receptors originate from a man aged 50 to 60 who received an inactivated influenza vaccine.

This clonotype was picked up many times. The chain links TRBV3-1 to TRBJ2-1, with unresolved D. CDR3 length: 13 amino acids. Between the trimmed V and J ends, which lost 1 base and 9 bases, there was a span of 10 bases. From germline, CDR1 is LGHDT and CDR2 YNNKEL (reference sequence). In DNA form, the CDR3 reads TGTGCCAGCAGCCAAGGGTACTACGGTGAGCAGTTCTTC. It translates to CASSQGYYGEQFF.

The chain recombines TRBV4-1 with TRBJ1-1; 9 bases are a match to TRBD1. This CDR3 is built from 17 residues. After removal of 0 bases from V and 1 base from J, the junction contained 6 bases not matched to a gene. Looked up from germline, CDR1 is MGHRA and CDR2 is YSYEKL. Written as DNA, the CDR3 is TGCGCCAGCAGCCAAGAAAGGGACAGGGAGGGGAACACTGAAGCTTTCTTT. Protein product: CASSQERDREGNTEAFF.

The table lists this clonotype with a few counts. The chain couples TRBV12-3 or TRBV12-4 to TRBJ2-1; D is unresolved. This CDR3 region has 16 residues. Between the trimmed V and J ends, which lost 7 bases and 0 bases, there was a span of 16 bases. CDR3 in amino acids: CASTPLDGSSYNEQFF. In DNA, the CDR3 is TGTGCCAGCACTCCGCTGGACGGTAGCTCCTACAATGAGCAGTTCTTC.

This clonotype was detected a few times. The chain has TRBV19 and TRBJ1-4; 8 nucleotides agree with TRBD1. The CDR3 contains 15 residues. V shed 5 bases and J 8 bases; nucleotides not matched to a gene: 10. Germline-derived CDR1 and CDR2 are LNHDA and SQIVND (reference sequence). CDR3 in DNA: TGTGCCAGTAGTCTTCGCGCAGGGGGCCTGGAAAAACTGTTTTTT. It codes for CASSLRAGGLEKLFF.

The chain has TRBV7-2 and TRBJ2-2; D gene unclear. The CDR3 totals 13 residues. CDR1 is SGHTA, CDR2 FQGNSA, per germline. Trimming cost V 2 bases and J 5 bases, with 6 bases left between them. The CDR3 reads CASSLLWTGELFF. In DNA form, the CDR3 reads TGTGCCAGCAGCTTATTGTGGACCGGGGAGCTGTTTTTT.

This chain uses TRBV28 with TRBJ1-2, with TRBD1 as a possible D gene (5 bases). This CDR3 contains 15 residues. Germline V gives CDR1 MDHEN, CDR2 SYDVKM. Trimming removed 4 bases at V and 8 bases at J, with 20 bases between. CDR3 coding DNA: TGTGCCAGCAGTTCCCACGTACGGGGTAGGGGCGGCTACACCTTC. This codes for CASSSHVRGRGGYTF.

This clonotype has a handful of counts. This chain connects TRBV5-1 to TRBJ2-3, with TRBD2 matching 14 bases. Germline V gene lookup returns CDR1 SGHRS and CDR2 YFSETQ. J lost 3 bases, V lost 4 bases, and 10 bases had no gene match. The CDR3 has 18 amino acids. The CDR3 loop reads CASSILTSGGARTDTQYF. In DNA form, the CDR3 reads TGCGCCAGCAGCATATTGACTAGCGGGGGGGCCCGTACAGATACGCAGTATTTT. Supplemented by reference TRBV5-1 and TRBJ2-3, the full variable domain reads KAGVTQTPRYLIKTRGQQVTLSCSPISGHRSVSWYQQTPGQGLQFLFEYFSETQRNKGNFPGRFSGRQFSNSRSEMNVSTLELGDSALYLCASSILTSGGARTDTQYFGPGTRLTVL.

The rearrangement links TRBV7-9 to TRBJ2-1; no definite D call. The germline CDR1 and CDR2 sequences are SEHNR and FQNEAQ (reference sequence). Trimming left V 4 bases short and J 9 bases short, with 13 bases between. The CDR3 length is 13 residues. This CDR3 is CASSSPLFVEQFF. CDR3 in DNA: TGTGCCAGCAGCTCCCCTCTGTTTGTTGAGCAGTTCTTC.

This chain connects TRBV10-3 to TRBJ2-2; 9 positions match TRBD2. The V and J ends lost 5 bases and 2 bases, in that order; junction bases with no gene match: 9. CDR1 and CDR2 from the germline V gene are ENHRY and SYGVKD. This CDR3 comprises 17 residues. CDR3 loop: CAISPSTSGINTGELFF. The CDR3 nucleotides read TGTGCCATCAGTCCTTCGACTAGCGGAATAAACACCGGGGAGCTGTTTTTT.

The chain has TRBV20-1 and TRBJ2-7; weak D call: TRBD2 (5 bases). Germline V gives CDR1 DFQATT, CDR2 SNEGSKA (reference sequence). This CDR3 contains 14 residues. V lost 4 bases, J lost 3 bases, and 16 bases lay in between. CDR3 residues: CSANMVSADYEQYF. CDR3 DNA sequence: TGCAGTGCTAATATGGTTAGCGCGGACTACGAGCAGTACTTC.

This clonotype was observed a handful of times. Since no conserved phenylalanine or tryptophan closes the CDR3, a read error is the likely cause. The V call is TRBV2, the J call TRBJ2-3, with 10 bases aligning to TRBD2. CDR1 is SNHLY, CDR2 FYNNEI, per germline. With V trimmed by 5 bases and J by 2 bases, 7 bases remained unmatched. This CDR3 contains 16 residues. The CDR3 reads CASSSTSGDYTDTQYL. As DNA, the CDR3 is TGTGCCAGCAGTTCCACTAGCGGGGACTACACAGATACGCAGTATCTT.

V gene TRBV3-1 combines with J gene TRBJ1-5; maybe TRBD1 (5 bases). The germline V gene encodes CDR1 LGHDT and CDR2 YNNKEL (reference sequence). With 8 bases removed from V and 1 base from J, the gap between germline ends came to 9 bases. The CDR3 contains 13 residues. The DNA of the CDR3 is TGTGCCAGCGGGGGGAGGAGCAATCAGCCCCAGCATTTT. Translating it yields CASGGRSNQPQHF. The full variable domain, rest sourced from reference TRBV3-1 and TRBJ1-5, is DTAVSQTPKYLVTQMGNDKSIKCEQNLGHDTMYWYKQDSKKFLKIMFSYNNKELIINETVPNRFSPKSPDKAHLNLHINSLELGDSAVYFCASGGRSNQPQHFGDGTRLSIL.

This chain links TRBV9 with TRBJ2-2; no clear D. The CDR3 contains 14 residues. Trimming pared 2 bases from V and 6 bases from J, leaving 11 bases between. Germline V CDR1 and CDR2: SGDLS, YYNGEE. For the CDR3, the DNA is TGTGCCAGCAGCGTTACAGATCCCCCCGGGGAGCTGTTTTTT. Amino acid sequence: CASSVTDPPGELFF.

The genes are TRBV25-1 and TRBJ2-1; 9 nucleotides line up with TRBD2. CDR1 is MGHDK and CDR2 is SYGVNS in the germline V gene. There are 14 residues in the CDR3. J gave up 7 bases and V 3 bases, and 4 bases lay outside the gene matches. The DNA for the CDR3 is TGTGCCAGCAGTGAGAGCGGGAGGTGGAATGAGCAGTTCTTC. Translation: CASSESGRWNEQFF.

The rearrangement uses TRBV5-1 and TRBJ2-2; possibly TRBD1 or TRBD2 for D (5 bases each). The germline V gene encodes CDR1 SGHRS and CDR2 YFSETQ. The CDR3 runs 16 residues. Trimming pared 1 base from V and 1 base from J, leaving 11 bases between. CDR3 coding DNA: TGCGCCAGCAGCTTGCGATCGGGGCTGAACACCGGGGAGCTGTTTTTT. It codes for CASSLRSGLNTGELFF.

This clonotype has only a few counts. The chain carries TRBV12-3 or TRBV12-4 and TRBJ1-2; D gene uncertain. The CDR3 spans 13 residues. Between the trimmed V and J ends, which lost 3 bases and 4 bases, there was a span of 9 bases. This CDR3 is CASSLYSPYGYTF. The DNA of the CDR3 is TGTGCCAGCAGTTTGTACAGTCCCTATGGCTACACCTTC.

This clonotype was detected a few times. This chain connects TRBV20-1 to TRBJ2-1, with TRBD2 matching over 10 bases. Per germline, CDR1 DFQATT and CDR2 SNEGSKA (reference sequence). This CDR3 contains 18 residues. With V trimmed by 3 bases and J by 0 bases, 11 bases remained unmatched. In DNA, the CDR3 is TGCAGTGCTAGTGCCCTAGCGGGAGTAAAGTGCTCCTACAATGAGCAGTTCTTC. Translating it yields CSASALAGVKCSYNEQFF.

This clonotype was counted ten times or more. This chain links TRBV29-1 with TRBJ1-2; possibly TRBD1 for D (6 bases). Trimming took 3 bases from V and 5 from J, leaving 16 bases between them. CDR3 length: 14 amino acids. Germline V CDR1 and CDR2: SQVTM, ANQGSEA. The CDR3, as DNA: TGCAGCGTTGAGTCACCGGGACAACCATATGGCTACACCTTC. This sequence encodes CSVESPGQPYGYTF. Based on the CDR3 plus reference TRBV29-1 and TRBJ1-2, the full variable domain is SAVISQKPSRDICQRGTSLTIQCQVDSQVTMMFWYRQQPGQSLTLIATANQGSEATYESGFVIDKFPISRPNLTFSTLTVSNMSPEDSSIYLCSVESPGQPYGYTFGSGTRLTVV.

The rearrangement joins TRBV7-9 to TRBJ2-7; 7 nucleotides agree with TRBD2. Unmatched junction bases numbered 7, after V lost 5 bases and J lost 0 bases. CDR3 length: 15 amino acids. Germline values: CDR1 SEHNR, CDR2 FQNEAQ (reference sequence). The CDR3 bases are TGTGCCAGCAGCGCCAGCGGGATGAACTCCTACGAGCAGTACTTC. Translation: CASSASGMNSYEQYF. Based on the CDR3 plus reference TRBV7-9 and TRBJ2-7, the full variable domain is DTGVSQNPRHKITKRGQNVTFRCDPISEHNRLYWYRQTLGQGPEFLTYFQNEAQLEKSRLLSDRFSAERPKGSFSTLEIQRTEQGDSAMYLCASSASGMNSYEQYFGPGTRLTVT.

This clonotype appeared many times. The rearrangement uses TRBV7-2 and TRBJ2-7; perhaps TRBD2 as D (6 bases). Germline V gene lookup returns CDR1 SGHTA and CDR2 FQGNSA. The V end was cut by 6 bases, the J end by 2 bases, with 14 bases between. The CDR3 spans 14 residues. This CDR3 reads CASRVRDFTYEQYF. Written as DNA, the CDR3 is TGTGCCAGCAGAGTACGGGACTTTACCTACGAGCAGTACTTC.